This T cell receptor (beta chain) was retrieved from a study of T cells after yellow fever vaccination. Overall study: Fractions low in cell number were prepared with SMART-Seq v4 Ultra Low Input. Notes on the study in general: Though weaker, the secondary response peaked faster, on day 5 versus 15. Across the CD4 and CD8 compartments, a small share of clonotypes was present in both.

The CDR3 consists of 12 residues. Germline assignment: CDR1 DFQATT and CDR2 SNEGSKA (reference sequence). Unmatched junction bases numbered 4, after V lost 5 bases and J lost 3 bases. Note on this clonotype: The antigen is unknown.

UMIs and a universal primer site were added when TCR cDNA was made by 5'RACE template switching. Via MiXCR, TCRdb re-called the 5' RACE reads, giving one row per CDR3 protein. The sample lists 500,000 to 650,000 distinct CDR3 sequences, 17% occurring once. This receptor was obtained from a man between 18 and 35 years old who received the YFV17D yellow fever vaccine. Source: PBMCs, taken 4 to 6 days after the first yellow fever vaccination. The rearrangement links TRBV20-1 to TRBJ2-7; 7 bases line up with TRBD1. The CDR3 DNA sequence: TGCAGTGCTTCTAGGGGGCTCTACGAGCAGTACTTC. It yields the protein CSASRGLYEQYF.